This T cell receptor (beta chain) came from a study of tumor and adjacent non-tumor tissue in lung cancer. TCRbeta libraries were built with three rounds of nested PCR, modified from ARM-PCR. Using its own MiXCR run on the multiplex PCR reads, TCRdb lists one record per CDR3 protein. The repertoire consists of 85,000 to 130,000 distinct CDR3 sequences, with 55% to 65% occurring once and the leading ten covering around 19%. Germline V lookup: CDR1 SGHAT, CDR2 FQDESV (reference sequence). V lost 5 bases and J lost 2; bases outside the gene matches: 2. The CDR3 is 13 residues long. RNA was extracted from bulk tissue without any cell sorting. More than 3 cm separated this lung sample from the edge of the tumor. Newly diagnosed lung cancer patients had thoracic surgery in China, August–late 2014, without prior chemotherapy.

This sequence joins TRBV11-1 and TRBJ2-5, with 7 bases matching TRBD2. The receptor was derived from a man younger than 40 with non-small cell lung cancer. Specimen: distant non-tumor lung tissue. CDR3 nucleotide sequence: TGTGCCAGCAGCGTGCGGGGGCAAGAGACCCAGTACTTC. Translating gives CASSVRGQETQYF.